This T cell receptor (beta chain) comes out of a study of blood T cell repertoires in COVID-19. Study-level background: The analysed material was cDNA or gDNA that came from T cells, B-cell-depleted T cells, or PBMCs.

Trimming took 2 bases from V and 8 from J, leaving 12 bases between them. The germline gives CDR1 MDHEN, CDR2 SYDVKM. The CDR3 extends over 13 amino acids. The assay was immunoSEQ multiplex PCR, and TCRdb's table has in-frame clones only and misses some. This table has just over 150,000 clones, around 84% appearing once. The chain employs TRBV28 and TRBJ1-2, with a possible D match to TRBD1 (6 bases). The clonotype was recovered from a woman between 50 and 59 years old with acute or convalescent COVID-19. The sample comprised peripheral blood. The CDR3 bases are TGTGCCAGCAGTTTAAACAGGGCTGGGGGCTACACCTTC. Amino acids: CASSLNRAGGYTF.